This TCR beta chain was sequenced for a study of T-cell reconstitution after alpha-beta-depleted transplantation in children. This clonotype has more than one count but fewer than ten. The CDR3 is made up of 12 amino acids. CDR1 and CDR2 from the germline V gene are MNHNY and SVGAGI (reference sequence). V gave up 11 bases and J gave up 3 bases, with 11 bases separating them. Library preparation (for TCRbeta) was performed with unique molecular identifiers. TCRdb re-called the PCR reads through MiXCR, storing one row per CDR3 protein. The profile shows around 700,000 distinct CDR3 sequences, roughly 14% of them singletons.

The chain links TRBV6-6 to TRBJ2-1; D perhaps matches TRBD2 (6 bases). The specimen was PBMCs, collected before TCRalphabeta/CD19-depleted stem cell transplant. The clonotype comes from a girl aged 2-9 years with congenital amegakaryocytic thrombocytopenia, due to receive a stem cell transplant. The CDR3 sequence is CAVTDYYNEQFF. The CDR3 DNA reads as TGTGCCGTCACGGACTACTACAATGAGCAGTTCTTC.